This TCR beta chain was captured by sequencing in a study of T cells in Graves' hyperthyroidism and ophthalmopathy. This clonotype has ten or more counts. The source material, RNA transcripts, was used to amplify TCR beta CDR3 regions. TCR CDR3 underwent first-round RT-PCR with the HTBI primer set. One entry per CDR3 protein, called by TCRdb with MiXCR from the multiplex PCR reads. The sample has a few hundred thousand distinct CDR3 sequences; 17% are singletons. The CDR3 totals 15 residues. The germline gives CDR1 MDHEN, CDR2 SYDVKM. The V segment lost 5 bases and the J segment 1 base; nucleotides outside the gene matches: 2.

The chain recombines TRBV28 with TRBJ2-6; 7 bases match TRBD1. This clonotype was sampled from a woman younger than 30 with Graves' ophthalmopathy. Sequencing used blood. CDR3 protein: CASSTQGSGANVLTF. In DNA, the CDR3 is TGTGCCAGCAGTACACAGGGGTCTGGGGCCAACGTCCTGACTTTC.